A single sample is the source of the 14 T cell receptor beta chains below, sequenced in a study of cytomegalovirus exposure and HLA in healthy donors (dated by TCRdb to the late 2010s). Library creation used the immunoSEQ multiplex PCR assay. For the multiplex PCR, a mixture combining 60 forward primers for TCR Vbeta segments and 13 reverse primers for TCR Jbeta segments was used. Entries here come from immuneACCESS through TCRdb and include only in-frame sequences with V and J called. Some clones fail to appear in such tables; in the studies checked, an unresolved V gene covers under half of the shortfall, and the cause of the remainder is unknown. For this sample there are more than 70,000 clones; around four fifths appear just once. Approximately 3% of the sample is in the top ten clones. The sequenced sample was PBMCs. The receptors come from a man in his fifties in good health and CMV-seropositive.

V gene TRBV19 combines with J gene TRBJ1-2; a possible D gene is TRBD1 (6 bases). V was clipped by 7 bases and J by 4 bases, with 13 bases between them. Germline loops: CDR1 LNHDA, CDR2 SQIVND (reference sequence). This CDR3 has 13 amino acids. The CDR3 DNA reads TGTGCCAGTACCTTGACAGGAATCTATGGCTACACCTTC. Protein sequence: CASTLTGIYGYTF.

This CDR3 reads CAWSGWGEGELFF. The CDR3 bases are TGTGCCTGGAGTGGCTGGGGGGAGGGGGAGCTGTTTTTT. The chain is built from TRBV30 and TRBJ2-2; a weak D match, TRBD2 (6 bases). V was clipped by 1 base and J by 8 bases, with 11 bases between them. Germline V lookup: CDR1 GTSNPN, CDR2 SVGIG (reference sequence). CDR3 length: 13 amino acids. Full variable domain (missing parts from reference TRBV30 and TRBJ2-2): SQTIHQWPATLVQPVGSPLSLECTVEGTSNPNLYWYRQAAGRGLQLLFYSVGIGQISSEVPQNLSASRPQDRQFILSSKKLLLSDSGFYLCAWSGWGEGELFFGEGSRLTVL.

The V call is TRBV7-2, the J call TRBJ1-4, with a tentative D call TRBD1 (5 bases). The CDR3 consists of 13 residues. V lost 5 bases and J 11 bases, leaving 15 bases between the germline ends. Germline CDR1 and CDR2: SGHTA and FQGNSA. Here the CDR3 reads CASSPRGRDKLFF. The CDR3 nucleotides read TGTGCCAGCAGCCCGCGGGGTAGGGACAAACTGTTTTTT.

The chain carries TRBV7-9 and TRBJ2-5; D call uncertain. Trimming took 1 base from V and 1 from J, leaving 4 bases between them. The CDR3 is made up of 13 amino acids. The V gene's germline CDR1 is SEHNR and CDR2 FQNEAQ (reference sequence). The chain's CDR3 is CASSLGGQETQYF. CDR3 nucleotides: TGTGCCAGCAGCTTAGGAGGCCAAGAGACCCAGTACTTC.

In DNA form, the CDR3 reads TGCGCCAGCAGCCAACCTCCGGGACAAAGTCCCTACGAGCAGTACTTC. This translates into CASSQPPGQSPYEQYF. The chain uses TRBV4-1 and TRBJ2-7, with D perhaps TRBD1 (6 bases). Germline V gives CDR1 MGHRA, CDR2 YSYEKL. V shed 2 bases and J shed 2 bases, with 16 bases lying between them. This CDR3 is 16 amino acids long.

The J gene is TRBJ2-1, the V gene TRBV15; 8 nucleotides align to TRBD2. Germline V CDR1 and CDR2: LNHNV, YYDKDF (reference sequence). This CDR3 contains 16 residues. V lost 6 bases to trimming and J lost 5 bases; unmatched junction nucleotides: 12. The CDR3 coding sequence is TGTGCCACCAGAAACACATGGAGCGGGAGACACAATGAGCAGTTCTTC. Amino acids: CATRNTWSGRHNEQFF.

The V gene is TRBV19, the J gene TRBJ2-1; TRBD1 matches at 9 bases. Looked up from germline, CDR1 is LNHDA and CDR2 is SQIVND (reference sequence). The CDR3 extends over 14 amino acids. The ends lost 5 bases at V and 4 bases at J; junction bases unmatched: 3. CDR3 region: CASSQGTGYNEQFF. The CDR3 DNA reads TGTGCCAGTAGTCAGGGGACAGGGTACAATGAGCAGTTCTTC.

The gene calls are TRBV9 and TRBJ2-5; possibly TRBD2 for D (6 bases). Trimming stripped 2 bases from V and 1 base from J, with 21 bases between. The CDR3 runs to 18 residues. The germline CDR1 and CDR2 sequences are SGDLS and YYNGEE. This chain's CDR3 is CASSVGGMPYGVQETQYF. The CDR3 bases are TGTGCCAGCAGCGTGGGCGGGATGCCCTACGGGGTCCAAGAGACCCAGTACTTC.

There are a few counts of this clone. The chain couples TRBV7-9 to TRBJ2-5; 7 bases are a match to TRBD2. The V gene's germline CDR1 is SEHNR and CDR2 FQNEAQ (reference sequence). CDR3 length equals 14 residues. The J segment lost 5 bases and the V segment lost 0 bases, leaving 3 bases of the junction unmatched. This chain's CDR3 is CASSLASGTETQYF. In DNA, the CDR3 is TGTGCCAGCAGCTTAGCCAGCGGGACGGAGACCCAGTACTTC.

This clone was recorded a few times. The chain couples TRBV30 to TRBJ2-7, with 7 bases aligning to TRBD2. The ends lost 8 bases at V and 5 bases at J; junction bases unmatched: 9. Germline V gene lookup returns CDR1 GTSNPN and CDR2 SVGIG (reference sequence). The CDR3 is 12 amino acids. The CDR3 reads CALGRGYHEQYF. Here the CDR3 DNA reads TGTGCCCTTGGGAGGGGCTACCACGAGCAGTACTTC.

This chain links TRBV4-1 with TRBJ2-1; 7 nucleotides line up with TRBD2. This CDR3 contains 16 residues. The germline V gene has CDR1 MGHRA and CDR2 YSYEKL. The trim removed 2 bases at V and 0 bases at J, leaving 4 bases unmatched. The DNA of the CDR3 is TGCGCCAGCAGCCAACTAGCGGTCATCTCCTACAATGAGCAGTTCTTC. This gives the protein CASSQLAVISYNEQFF.

This chain joins TRBV5-6 and TRBJ1-1; D unclear. The V end was cut by 1 base, the J end by 1 base, with 14 bases between. Germline V gene sequence: CDR1 SGHDT, CDR2 YYEEEE. This CDR3 has 16 amino acids. The CDR3 nucleotides are TGTGCCAGCAGCTTGATCCCTCTAGAGAGGAACACTGAAGCTTTCTTT. This gives the protein CASSLIPLERNTEAFF.

This rearrangement joins TRBV7-6 to TRBJ2-7; the match to TRBD2 covers 9 bases. This CDR3 contains 15 residues. With V trimmed by 1 base and J by 2 bases, 3 bases remained unmatched. CDR1 is SGHVS, CDR2 FNYEAQ, per germline. The CDR3 coding sequence is TGTGCCAGCAGCTTAGGTCCTAGCGGGACCTACGAGCAGTACTTC. It is translated as CASSLGPSGTYEQYF.

The gene calls are TRBV19 and TRBJ2-1; 16 bases line up with TRBD2. V was clipped by 7 bases and J by 10 bases; unmatched bases: 7. CDR3 size: 15 residues. The germline gives CDR1 LNHDA, CDR2 SQIVND (reference sequence). For the CDR3, the DNA is TGTGCCAGTAACCCCGGGACTAGCGGGAGGGTAGAGCAGTTCTTC. Translation gives CASNPGTSGRVEQFF.